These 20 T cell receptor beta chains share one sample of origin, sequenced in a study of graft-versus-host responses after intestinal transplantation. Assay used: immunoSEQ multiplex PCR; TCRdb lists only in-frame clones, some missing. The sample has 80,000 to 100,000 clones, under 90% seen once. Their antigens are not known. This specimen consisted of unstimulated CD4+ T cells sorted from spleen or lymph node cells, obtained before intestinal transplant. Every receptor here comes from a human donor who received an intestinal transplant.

As DNA, the CDR3 is TGTGCCAGCCTAGCCGGGACATTGGGCAATCAGCCCCAGCATTTT. Translated: CASLAGTLGNQPQHF. This chain links TRBV6-5 with TRBJ1-5; TRBD1 might be the D (6 bases). Germline CDR1 and CDR2: MNHEY and SVGAGI. The CDR3 covers 15 residues. V shed 8 bases and J shed 2 bases, with 16 bases lying between them.

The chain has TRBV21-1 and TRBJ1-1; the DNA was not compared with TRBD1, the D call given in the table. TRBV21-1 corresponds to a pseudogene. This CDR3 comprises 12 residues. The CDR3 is CATPTENTEAFF. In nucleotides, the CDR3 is TGTGCCACCCCGACAGAAAACACTGAAGCTTTCTTT.

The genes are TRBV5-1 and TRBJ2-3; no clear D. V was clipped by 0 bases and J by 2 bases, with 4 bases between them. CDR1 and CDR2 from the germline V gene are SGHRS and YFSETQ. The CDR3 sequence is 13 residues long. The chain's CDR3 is CASSLDYTDTQYF. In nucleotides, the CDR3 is TGCGCCAGCAGCTTGGACTACACAGATACGCAGTATTTT.

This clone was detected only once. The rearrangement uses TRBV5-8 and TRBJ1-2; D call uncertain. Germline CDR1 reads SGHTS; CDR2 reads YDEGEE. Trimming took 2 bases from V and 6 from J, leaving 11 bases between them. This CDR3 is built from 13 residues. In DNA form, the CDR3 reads TGTGCCAGCAGCTTTGATCGGGGTAATGGCTACACCTTC. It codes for CASSFDRGNGYTF.

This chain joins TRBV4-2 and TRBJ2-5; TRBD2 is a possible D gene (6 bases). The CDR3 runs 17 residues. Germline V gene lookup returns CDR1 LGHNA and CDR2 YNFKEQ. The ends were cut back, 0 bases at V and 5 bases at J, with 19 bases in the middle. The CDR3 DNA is TGTGCCAGCAGCCAAGATGGGGCCCGGGACTCGGGGGAGACCCAGTACTTC. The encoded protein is CASSQDGARDSGETQYF.

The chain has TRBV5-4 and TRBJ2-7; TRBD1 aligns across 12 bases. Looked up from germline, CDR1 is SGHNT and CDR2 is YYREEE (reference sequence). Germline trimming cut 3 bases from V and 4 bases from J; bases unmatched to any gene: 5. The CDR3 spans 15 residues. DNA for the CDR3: TGTGCCAGCAGCTCCCCGGGACAGGGGGCGTACGAGCAGTACTTC. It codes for CASSSPGQGAYEQYF. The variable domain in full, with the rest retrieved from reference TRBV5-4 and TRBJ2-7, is ETGVTQSPTHLIKTRGQQVTLRCSSQSGHNTVSWYQQALGQGPQFIFQYYREEENGRGNFPPRFSGLQFPNYSSELNVNALELDDSALYLCASSSPGQGAYEQYFGPGTRLTVT.

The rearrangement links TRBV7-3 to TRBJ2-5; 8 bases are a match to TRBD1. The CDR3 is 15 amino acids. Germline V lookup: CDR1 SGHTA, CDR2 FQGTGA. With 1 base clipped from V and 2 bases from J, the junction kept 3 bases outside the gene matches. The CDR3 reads CASSLMDRAQETQYF. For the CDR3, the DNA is TGTGCCAGCAGCTTAATGGACAGGGCGCAAGAGACCCAGTACTTC. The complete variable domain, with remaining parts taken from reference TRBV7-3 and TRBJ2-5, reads GAGVSQTPSNKVTEKGKYVELRCDPISGHTALYWYRQSLGQGPEFLIYFQGTGAADDSGLPNDRFFAVRPEGSVSTLKIQRTERGDSAVYLCASSLMDRAQETQYFGPGTRLLVL.

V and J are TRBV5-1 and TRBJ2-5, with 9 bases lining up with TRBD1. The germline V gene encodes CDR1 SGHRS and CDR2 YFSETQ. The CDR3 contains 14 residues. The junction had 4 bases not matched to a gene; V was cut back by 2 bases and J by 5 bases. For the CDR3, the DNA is TGCGCCAGCAGCTTACAGGGGGCCGGGGAGACCCAGTACTTC. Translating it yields CASSLQGAGETQYF.

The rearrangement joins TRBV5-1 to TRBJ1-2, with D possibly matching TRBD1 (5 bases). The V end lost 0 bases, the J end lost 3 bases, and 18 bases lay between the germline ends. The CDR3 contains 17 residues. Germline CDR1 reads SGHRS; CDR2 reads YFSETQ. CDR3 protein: CASSLGGQQTDYYGYTF. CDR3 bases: TGCGCCAGCAGCTTGGGTGGACAACAGACCGACTACTATGGCTACACCTTC.

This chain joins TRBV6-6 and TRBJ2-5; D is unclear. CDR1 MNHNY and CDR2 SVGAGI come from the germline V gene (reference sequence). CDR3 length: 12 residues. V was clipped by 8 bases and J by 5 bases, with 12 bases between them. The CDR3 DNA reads TGTGCCAGCTGCCTGGGCTCGGAGACCCAGTACTTC. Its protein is CASCLGSETQYF.

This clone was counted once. The CDR3 reads CASSQGDRGGTEAFF. The CDR3 coding sequence is TGCGCCAGCAGCCAAGGGGACAGGGGAGGCACTGAAGCTTTCTTT. The J gene is TRBJ1-1, the V gene TRBV4-1; TRBD1 matches 10 bases. Germline values: CDR1 MGHRA, CDR2 YSYEKL. The J segment lost 4 bases and the V segment lost 1 base, leaving 3 bases of the junction unmatched. This CDR3 region has 15 residues.

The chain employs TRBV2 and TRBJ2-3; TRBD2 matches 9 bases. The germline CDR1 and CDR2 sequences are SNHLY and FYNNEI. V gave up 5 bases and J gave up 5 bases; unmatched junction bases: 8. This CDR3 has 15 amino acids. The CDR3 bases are TGTGCCAGCAGTCCGGGACTAGCAAGACTAGATACGCAGTATTTT. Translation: CASSPGLARLDTQYF.

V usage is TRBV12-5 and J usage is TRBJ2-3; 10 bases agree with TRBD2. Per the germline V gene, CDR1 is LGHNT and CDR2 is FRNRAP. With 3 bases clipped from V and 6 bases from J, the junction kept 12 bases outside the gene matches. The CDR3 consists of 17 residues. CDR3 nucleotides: TGTGCTAGTGGTTTAGGTCAAGCGGGGGGGCCACGGGATACGCAGTATTTT. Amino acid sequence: CASGLGQAGGPRDTQYF.

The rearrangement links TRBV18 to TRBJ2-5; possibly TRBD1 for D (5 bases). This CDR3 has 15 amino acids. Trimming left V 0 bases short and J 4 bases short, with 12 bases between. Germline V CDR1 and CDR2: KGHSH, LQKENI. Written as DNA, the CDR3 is TGTGCCAGCTCACCACCCACCAGGCAGGGAGAGACCCAGTACTTC. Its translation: CASSPPTRQGETQYF.

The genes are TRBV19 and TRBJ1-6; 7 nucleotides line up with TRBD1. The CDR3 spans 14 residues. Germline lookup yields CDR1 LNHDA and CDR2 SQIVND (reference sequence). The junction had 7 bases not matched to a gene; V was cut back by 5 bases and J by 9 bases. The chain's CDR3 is CASSGDSQRSPLHF. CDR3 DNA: TGTGCCAGTAGTGGGGACAGCCAACGTTCACCCCTCCACTTT. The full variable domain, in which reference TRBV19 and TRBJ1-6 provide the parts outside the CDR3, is DGGITQSPKYLFRKEGQNVTLSCEQNLNHDAMYWYRQDPGQGLRLIYYSQIVNDFQKGDIAEGYSVSREKKESFPLTVTSAQKNPTAFYLCASSGDSQRSPLHFGNGTRLTVT.

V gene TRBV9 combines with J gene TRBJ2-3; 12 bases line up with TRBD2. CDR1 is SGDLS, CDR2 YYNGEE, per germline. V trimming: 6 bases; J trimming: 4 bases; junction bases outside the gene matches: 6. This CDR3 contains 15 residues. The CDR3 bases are TGTGCCAGCACCCAGACTAGCGGGGGAGCAGATACGCAGTATTTT. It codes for CASTQTSGGADTQYF.

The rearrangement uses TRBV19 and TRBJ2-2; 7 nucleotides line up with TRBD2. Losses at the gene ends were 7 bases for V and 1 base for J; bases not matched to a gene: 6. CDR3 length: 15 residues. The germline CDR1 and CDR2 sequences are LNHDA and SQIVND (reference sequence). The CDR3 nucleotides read TGTGCCAGTACCCGAACGGGGGGGAACACCGGGGAGCTGTTTTTT. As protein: CASTRTGGNTGELFF.

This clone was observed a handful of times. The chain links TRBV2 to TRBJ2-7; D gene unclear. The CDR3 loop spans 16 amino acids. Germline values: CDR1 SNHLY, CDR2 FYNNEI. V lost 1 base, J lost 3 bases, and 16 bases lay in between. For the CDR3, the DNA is TGTGCCAGCAGTGAAGGGCGGTTGAAAGGCGGCTACGAGCAGTACTTC. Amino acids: CASSEGRLKGGYEQYF.

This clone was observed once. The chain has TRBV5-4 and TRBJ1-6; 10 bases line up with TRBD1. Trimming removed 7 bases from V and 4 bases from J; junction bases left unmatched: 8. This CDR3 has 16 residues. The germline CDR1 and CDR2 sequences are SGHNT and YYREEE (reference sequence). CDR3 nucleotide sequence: TGTGCCAGCGGCGAGACAGGGGGCGGGTATAATTCACCCCTCCACTTT. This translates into CASGETGGGYNSPLHF.

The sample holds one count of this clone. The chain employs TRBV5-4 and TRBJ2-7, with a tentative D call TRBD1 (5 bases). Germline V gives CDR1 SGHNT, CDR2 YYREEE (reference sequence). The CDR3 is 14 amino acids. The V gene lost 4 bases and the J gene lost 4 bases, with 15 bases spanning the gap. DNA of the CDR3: TGTGCCAGCAGCCCCGACAGATTTCTTTACGAGCAGTACTTC. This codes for CASSPDRFLYEQYF. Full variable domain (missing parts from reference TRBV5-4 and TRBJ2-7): ETGVTQSPTHLIKTRGQQVTLRCSSQSGHNTVSWYQQALGQGPQFIFQYYREEENGRGNFPPRFSGLQFPNYSSELNVNALELDDSALYLCASSPDRFLYEQYFGPGTRLTVT.